This TCR beta chain stems from a study of blood T cell repertoires in COVID-19. This CDR3 comprises 15 residues. The germline V gene has CDR1 SGHRS and CDR2 YFSETQ. J gave up 5 bases and V 1 base, and 5 bases lay outside the gene matches. The data were produced by immunoSEQ multiplex PCR, yet TCRdb's version contains in-frame clones alone and is incomplete. The top ten clones hold about 2% of a sample with under 250,000 clones, about 80% of them seen once. The sequence was collected from a man aged 25 to 40 who had recovered from COVID-19. Sample: peripheral blood. This rearrangement joins TRBV5-1 to TRBJ2-1; TRBD1 matches 8 bases. As DNA, the CDR3 is TGCGCCAGCAGCTTGTCCAGGGGGCCTAACAATGAGCAGTTCTTC. Translation gives CASSLSRGPNNEQFF. Variable domain in full (rest from reference TRBV5-1 and TRBJ2-1): KAGVTQTPRYLIKTRGQQVTLSCSPISGHRSVSWYQQTPGQGLQFLFEYFSETQRNKGNFPGRFSGRQFSNSRSEMNVSTLELGDSALYLCASSLSRGPNNEQFFGPGTRLTVL.